One sample yielded the 17 T cell receptor beta chains listed below, sequenced in a study of preoperative IRX-2 immunotherapy in early breast cancer. The method was immunoSEQ multiplex PCR; TCRdb's version includes in-frame clones alone and lacks a portion of them. The repertoire holds approximately 31,000 clones, with about 90% as singletons. Treatment noted: preoperative locoregional IRX-2 cytokine immunotherapy. Sequencing was performed on tumor tissue, taken after IRX-2 immunotherapy. The receptors shown here come from a human donor with breast cancer.

V is TRBV6-8 and J is TRBJ1-2; possible D gene TRBD1, 6 bases. This CDR3 contains 15 residues. Trimming shortened V by 5 bases and J by 8 bases, and 21 bases separated the two germline ends. Germline lookup yields CDR1 MNHGY and CDR2 SAAAGT. Here the CDR3 DNA reads TGTGCCAGCAGTACGATCCGAGGGGGATTGCAGGGCTACACCTTC. It encodes CASSTIRGGLQGYTF.

V is TRBV11-3 and J is TRBJ2-1, with 8 nucleotides matching TRBD2. V trimming: 3 bases; J trimming: 5 bases; junction bases outside the gene matches: 6. Germline V gene data show CDR1 as SGHNT and CDR2 as YENEEA. This CDR3 spans 15 amino acids. CDR3 region: CASSLYTSGNNEQFF. The DNA for the CDR3 is TGTGCCAGCAGCTTGTACACTAGCGGAAACAATGAGCAGTTCTTC.

This clone was seen a few times. The V and J genes are TRBV11-3 and TRBJ1-6, with D unresolved. V was shortened by 0 bases and J by 7 bases, with 7 bases between the two germline ends. This CDR3 contains 14 residues. Germline values: CDR1 SGHNT, CDR2 YENEEA. CDR3 protein: CASSLESSNSPLHF. DNA for the CDR3: TGTGCCAGCAGCTTAGAGAGCTCGAATTCACCCCTCCACTTT.

V usage is TRBV5-1 and J usage is TRBJ2-3; the match to TRBD2 covers 11 bases. V shed 2 bases and J 6 bases; nucleotides not matched to a gene: 14. Per germline, CDR1 SGHRS and CDR2 YFSETQ. The length of the CDR3 is 18 residues. CDR3 DNA sequence: TGCGCCAGCAGCTTTTACGGGACTAGCGGCAACCCTGAGGATACGCAGTATTTT. Amino acid sequence: CASSFYGTSGNPEDTQYF.

This rearrangement joins TRBV5-1 to TRBJ2-2; D is unresolved. The CDR3 runs 17 residues. CDR1 and CDR2 from the germline V gene are SGHRS and YFSETQ. Trimming shortened V by 5 bases and J by 0 bases, and 17 bases separated the two germline ends. The chain's CDR3 is CASSYAVSGANTGELFF. The CDR3 DNA reads as TGCGCCAGCAGTTACGCTGTCAGTGGCGCGAACACCGGGGAGCTGTTTTTT.

A note on this clone: One end of the junction fails to match germline, which may point to a read error. The chain couples TRBV28 to TRBJ1-2; D is perhaps TRBD1 (6 bases). CDR1 MDHEN and CDR2 SYDVKM come from the germline V gene. This CDR3 has 13 amino acids. CDR3 sequence (DNA): TGTGCCAGCAAAACTACAGGGAACTATGGCTATACCTTC. This translates into CASKTTGNYGYTF.

This chain joins TRBV23-1 and TRBJ1-4, with 8 positions matching TRBD1. TRBV23-1 is marked as an open reading frame, function uncertain. Germline trimming cut 6 bases from V and 7 bases from J; bases unmatched to any gene: 7. The CDR3 consists of 14 residues. Here the CDR3 reads CASSFPGTGEKLFF. The CDR3 region has the DNA TGCGCCAGCAGCTTCCCCGGGACAGGTGAAAAACTGTTTTTT.

This chain links TRBV6-8 with TRBJ1-2; 7 bases are a match to TRBD1. CDR1 is MNHGY and CDR2 is SAAAGT in the germline V gene. There are 15 residues in the CDR3. V dropped 6 bases and J dropped 8; count of bases not matched to a gene: 15. CDR3 sequence reads: CASRNPGTVGGGYTF. As DNA, the CDR3 is TGTGCCAGCAGAAACCCCGGGACAGTCGGGGGCGGCTACACCTTC.

This clone has only a few counts. V gene TRBV6-8 combines with J gene TRBJ2-5; no definite D call. This CDR3 has 13 residues. Germline V gene sequence: CDR1 MNHGY, CDR2 SAAAGT. The V and J ends lost 6 bases and 5 bases respectively, with 13 bases between them. The CDR3 reads CASRDRLGETQYF. Written as DNA, the CDR3 is TGTGCCAGCAGAGATCGACTTGGTGAGACCCAGTACTTC.

In DNA, the CDR3 is TGCGCCAGCAGCTTGGCTCCTAGCGGGGGGGCTAACACCGGGGAGCTGTTTTTT. This translates into CASSLAPSGGANTGELFF. The chain combines TRBV5-1 with TRBJ2-2; 12 nucleotides line up with TRBD2. The CDR3 length is 18 residues. Germline CDR1 is SGHRS and CDR2 is YFSETQ. The J segment lost 2 bases and the V segment lost 0 bases, leaving 5 bases of the junction unmatched.

The gene calls are TRBV1 and TRBJ2-5; no check of the table's D call, TRBD1, against the DNA was made. TRBV1 has pseudogene status. This CDR3 is 14 amino acids long. CDR3 sequence (DNA): TGCGCCAGCAGCCAAGGACAGGGTTTGGAGACCCAGTACTTC. Its translation is CASSQGQGLETQYF.

The chain couples TRBV11-3 to TRBJ1-4, with 12 bases fitting TRBD1. The CDR3 runs 14 residues. The germline gives CDR1 SGHNT, CDR2 YENEEA. V trimming: 5 bases; J trimming: 7 bases; junction bases outside the gene matches: 2. CDR3 nucleotides: TGTGCCAGCAGCGGGACAGGGGGCGCTGAAAAACTGTTTTTT. Its protein product is CASSGTGGAEKLFF.

This chain connects TRBV12-5 to TRBJ2-5, with TRBD1 matching 7 bases. CDR1 and CDR2 (germline): LGHNT, FRNRAP. CDR3 length equals 13 residues. CDR3 amino acids: CASKRDSQETQYF. CDR3 coding DNA: TGTGCCAGCAAAAGGGACAGCCAAGAGACCCAGTACTTC.

In this sample, this clone turned up a few times. The gene calls are TRBV15 and TRBJ2-2, with D possibly TRBD1 on 5 matching bases. The CDR3 spans 15 residues. The V end was cut by 8 bases, the J end by 2 bases, with 15 bases between. The germline V gene encodes CDR1 LNHNV and CDR2 YYDKDF (reference sequence). CDR3 nucleotide sequence: TGTGCCACCCGATGGGGCGGTGACAACACCGGGGAGCTGTTTTTT. Its translation is CATRWGGDNTGELFF.

The V and J genes are TRBV30 and TRBJ2-3; D is uncertain. Trimming took 0 bases from V and 0 from J, leaving 7 bases between them. Per the germline V gene, CDR1 is GTSNPN and CDR2 is SVGIG (reference sequence). This CDR3 region has 14 residues. The chain's CDR3 is CAWSVLGSTDTQYF. CDR3 nucleotide sequence: TGTGCCTGGAGTGTACTGGGGAGCACAGATACGCAGTATTTT.

The chain links TRBV6-8 to TRBJ1-6; TRBD1 matches at 8 bases. The CDR3 sequence is 18 residues long. Germline CDR1 is MNHGY and CDR2 is SAAAGT. V shed 0 bases and J 7 bases; nucleotides not matched to a gene: 11. CDR3 DNA: TGTGCCAGCAGTTACTCCCTACCCGGACAGGGCCGAAATTCACCCCTCCACTTT. Its translation is CASSYSLPGQGRNSPLHF.

J is TRBJ1-3 and V is TRBV9, with a possible D match to TRBD1 (5 bases). The CDR3 totals 15 residues. Trimming removed 5 bases at V and 0 bases at J, with 12 bases between. Germline-derived CDR1 and CDR2 are SGDLS and YYNGEE. The CDR3 region is CASSLTGYSGNTIYF. In nucleotides, the CDR3 is TGTGCCAGCAGTTTAACAGGATACTCTGGAAACACCATATATTTT. The full variable domain, with the rest looked up from reference TRBV9 and TRBJ1-3, is DSGVTQTPKHLITATGQRVTLRCSPRSGDLSVYWYQQSLDQGLQFLIQYYNGEERAKGNILERFSAQQFPDLHSELNLSSLELGDSALYFCASSLTGYSGNTIYFGEGSWLTVV.